The 29 T cell receptor beta chains given below trace back to one sample, sequenced in a study of OX40 agonist ivuxolimab in advanced cancers. Repertoires were generated with immunoSEQ multiplex PCR, while TCRdb's copy carries only in-frame clones and drops some. The table lists tens of thousands of clones, approximately 90% of them singletons. This material consisted of CD4+ or CD8+ T cells sorted from blood, taken in a trial of the OX40 agonist ivuxolimab. These receptors were obtained from an adult with an advanced solid tumor such as melanoma, head and neck, liver or kidney cancer.

This chain uses TRBV5-4 with TRBJ2-3; perhaps TRBD1 as D (5 bases). V was pared by 4 bases and J by 1 base, with 13 bases between. Germline loops: CDR1 SGHNT, CDR2 YYREEE (reference sequence). The CDR3 consists of 15 residues. CDR3 sequence: CASSQGQPRTDTQYF. As DNA, the CDR3 is TGTGCCAGCAGCCAGGGCCAGCCCCGCACAGATACGCAGTATTTT.

CDR3 DNA sequence: TGTGCCAGCAGTGAAGCGTTGCGGGATACGCAGTATTTT. Translation gives CASSEALRDTQYF. The gene calls are TRBV2 and TRBJ2-3; no definite D call. Trimming took 0 bases from V and 6 from J, leaving 7 bases between them. The CDR3 runs 13 residues. Germline V gives CDR1 SNHLY, CDR2 FYNNEI.

The CDR3: CASSIPGGRTGELFF. The CDR3 DNA is TGTGCCAGTAGTATCCCAGGGGGGAGGACCGGGGAGCTGTTTTTT. V is TRBV19 and J is TRBJ2-2, with D possibly TRBD1 on 7 matching bases. Trimming shortened V by 3 bases and J by 5 bases, and 13 bases separated the two germline ends. The CDR3 runs 15 residues. Per germline, CDR1 LNHDA and CDR2 SQIVND (reference sequence).

This clone was counted once. V is TRBV7-3 and J is TRBJ2-7; tentative D call: TRBD1 (6 bases). This CDR3 has 14 residues. V lost 4 bases to trimming and J lost 4 bases, with 14 bases between them. Germline CDR1 is SGHTA and CDR2 is FQGTGA. In nucleotides, the CDR3 is TGTGCCAGCAGCTCAGACGGACAGCTTTACGAGCAGTACTTC. This encodes CASSSDGQLYEQYF.

This clone was seen once. The J gene is TRBJ1-2, the V gene TRBV27, with a possible D match to TRBD1 (6 bases). Germline V gene sequence: CDR1 MNHEY, CDR2 SMNVEV (reference sequence). The CDR3 covers 13 residues. V was trimmed by 3 bases and J by 7 bases, leaving 12 bases between them. CDR3 in amino acids: CASSFSGGGGYTF. In DNA form, the CDR3 reads TGTGCCAGCAGTTTTTCGGGGGGCGGTGGCTACACCTTC.

The chain combines TRBV28 with TRBJ2-7; 7 bases are shared with TRBD1. Germline values: CDR1 MDHEN, CDR2 SYDVKM. Trimming at V came to 6 bases and at J to 2 bases, leaving 10 bases not matched to a gene. The CDR3 totals 15 residues. CDR3 in DNA: TGTGCCAGCAGGCATGACAGGGTTTCACCCTACGAGCAGTACTTC. Translating gives CASRHDRVSPYEQYF.

The V and J genes are TRBV28 and TRBJ2-7; tentatively, D is TRBD2 (5 bases). V lost 6 bases, J lost 0 bases, and 12 bases lay in between. Per germline, CDR1 MDHEN and CDR2 SYDVKM. This CDR3 spans 14 amino acids. CDR3 in DNA: TGTGCCAGCAGGGACTCCCTTAGCTCCTACGAGCAGTACTTC. Translated, it gives CASRDSLSSYEQYF. The entire variable domain, with the rest obtained from reference TRBV28 and TRBJ2-7, is as follows: DVKVTQSSRYLVKRTGEKVFLECVQDMDHENMFWYRQDPGLGLRLIYFSYDVKMKEKGDIPEGYSVSREKKERFSLILESASTNQTSMYLCASRDSLSSYEQYFGPGTRLTVT.

The chain couples TRBV6-6 to TRBJ1-1; D perhaps matches TRBD1 (6 bases). This CDR3 spans 16 amino acids. The V end was cut by 0 bases, the J end by 0 bases, with 11 bases between. CDR1 is MNHNY, CDR2 SVGAGI, per germline (reference sequence). CDR3 bases: TGTGCCAGCAGTTACTCGGCAGGGGCGATGAACACTGAAGCTTTCTTT. Protein: CASSYSAGAMNTEAFF.

This clone was detected once. CDR3 bases: TGTGCCAGCAGTTCCCAACCCCGCACAGATACGCAGTATTTT. It is translated as CASSSQPRTDTQYF. This chain uses TRBV28 with TRBJ2-3; D is ambiguous. CDR1 is MDHEN and CDR2 is SYDVKM in the germline V gene. With 4 bases removed from V and 1 base from J, the gap between germline ends came to 9 bases. The CDR3 is 14 residues long.

Points on this clone: Other nucleotide sequences in the sample specify the same CDR3. This chain links TRBV6-6 with TRBJ2-7; D unresolved. Germline V gives CDR1 MNHNY, CDR2 SVGAGI (reference sequence). This CDR3 spans 12 amino acids. Trimming shortened V by 2 bases and J by 6 bases, and 8 bases separated the two germline ends. The CDR3: CASSYGLGEQYF. CDR3 DNA sequence: TGTGCCAGCAGTTACGGGCTGGGCGAGCAGTACTTC.

This clone was recorded once. The chain uses TRBV6-4 and TRBJ2-4; 12 bases are a match to TRBD2. CDR3 length: 15 amino acids. Germline V gene sequence: CDR1 MRHNA, CDR2 SNTAGT. Trimming took 5 bases from V and 6 from J; bases not matched to a gene: 5. CDR3 bases: TGTGCCAGCAGTCCAGGACTAGCGGGATCAAACATTCAGTACTTC. Its translation is CASSPGLAGSNIQYF.

About this clone: Other DNA sequences in the same sample also yield this CDR3. J is TRBJ1-1 and V is TRBV5-1, with D perhaps matching TRBD1 (6 bases). Germline lookup yields CDR1 SGHRS and CDR2 YFSETQ. This CDR3 is 15 amino acids long. V was pared by 4 bases and J by 8 bases, with 21 bases between. The CDR3 loop reads CASSQGSGEAPEAFF. The CDR3 DNA reads TGCGCCAGCAGCCAGGGGAGTGGCGAGGCCCCGGAAGCTTTCTTT.

This clone has just one count. V gene TRBV7-2 combines with J gene TRBJ2-7; TRBD2 agrees at 7 bases. V was clipped by 5 bases and J by 3 bases; unmatched bases: 13. From germline, CDR1 is SGHTA and CDR2 FQGNSA. The CDR3 loop spans 16 amino acids. The DNA of the CDR3 is TGTGCCAGCAGCGCGAGGCCACTAGCGTTTAACTACGAGCAGTACTTC. Translation: CASSARPLAFNYEQYF.

The CDR3 sequence: CASSLGRSGTKREQYF. As DNA, the CDR3 is TGTGCCAGCAGCTTAGGGCGGAGCGGAACCAAAAGGGAGCAGTACTTC. The chain recombines TRBV7-2 with TRBJ2-7; D perhaps matches TRBD2 (5 bases). Trimming took 1 base from V and 7 from J, leaving 20 bases between them. CDR3 length: 16 amino acids. Germline values: CDR1 SGHTA, CDR2 FQGNSA. Supplemented by reference TRBV7-2 and TRBJ2-7, the full variable domain reads GAGVSQSPSNKVTEKGKDVELRCDPISGHTALYWYRQSLGQGLEFLIYFQGNSAPDKSGLPSDRFSAERTGGSVSTLTIQRTQQEDSAVYLCASSLGRSGTKREQYFGPGTRLTVT.

The V call is TRBV30, the J call TRBJ2-2, with 7 bases identical to TRBD1. J was trimmed by 0 bases and V by 2 bases; bases with no gene match: 3. Germline V gene data show CDR1 as GTSNPN and CDR2 as SVGIG (reference sequence). This CDR3 comprises 15 residues. The CDR3 loop is CAWSPGTANTGELFF. The CDR3, as DNA: TGTGCCTGGAGTCCTGGGACAGCGAACACCGGGGAGCTGTTTTTT.

The genes are TRBV5-1 and TRBJ2-2; TRBD2 matches at 9 bases. The V gene end was trimmed by 0 bases and the J gene end by 6 bases; junction bases not matched to a gene: 6. Germline V gene lookup returns CDR1 SGHRS and CDR2 YFSETQ. The CDR3 totals 16 residues. DNA of the CDR3: TGCGCCAGCAGCTTGGTCCAGCGGGAGGTCGCCGGGGAGCTGTTTTTT. Translation gives CASSLVQREVAGELFF.

This rearrangement joins TRBV5-1 to TRBJ1-5; possibly TRBD1 for D (5 bases). The CDR3 runs to 14 residues. Germline CDR1 SGHRS, CDR2 YFSETQ. V shed 2 bases and J shed 4 bases, with 10 bases lying between them. The DNA of the CDR3 is TGCGCCAGCAGCTTTGGGACTGCTAATCAGCCCCAGCATTTT. Protein: CASSFGTANQPQHF.

The chain is built from TRBV25-1 and TRBJ1-5; perhaps TRBD1 as D (6 bases). Germline lookup yields CDR1 MGHDK and CDR2 SYGVNS. Trimming cost V 8 bases and J 9 bases, with 17 bases left between them. This CDR3 comprises 13 residues. CDR3 nucleotides: TGTGCCAGCCGCTCGGGGGGCGAAGGGCCCCAGCATTTT. It translates to CASRSGGEGPQHF. Full variable domain (outside the CDR3, taken from reference TRBV25-1 and TRBJ1-5): EADIYQTPRYLVIGTGKKITLECSQTMGHDKMYWYQQDPGMELHLIHYSYGVNSTEKGDLSSESTVSRIRTEHFPLTLESARPSHTSQYLCASRSGGEGPQHFGDGTRLSIL.

The genes are TRBV19 and TRBJ2-7; possible D gene TRBD2, 5 bases. This CDR3 region has 13 residues. V lost 5 bases, J lost 7 bases, and 15 bases lay in between. Germline loops: CDR1 LNHDA, CDR2 SQIVND (reference sequence). The CDR3 nucleotides read TGTGCCAGTAGTCCCGGACTGTATTGGGAGCAGTACTTC. Encoded protein: CASSPGLYWEQYF.

This clone has a single count. The rearrangement uses TRBV4-1 and TRBJ1-5; D is undetermined. The CDR3 loop spans 12 amino acids. The germline CDR1 and CDR2 sequences are MGHRA and YSYEKL. V was cut by 1 base and J by 6 bases, with 4 bases left in between. This chain's CDR3 is CASSQGAQPQHF. CDR3 DNA sequence: TGCGCCAGCAGCCAAGGGGCTCAGCCCCAGCATTTT.

This chain connects TRBV11-2 to TRBJ1-1; TRBD1 agrees at 9 bases. Germline CDR1 SGHAT, CDR2 FQNNGV. Germline trimming cut 5 bases from V and 5 bases from J; bases unmatched to any gene: 9. The CDR3 is 15 residues long. This CDR3 reads CASSTGVTGGTEAFF. Written as DNA, the CDR3 is TGTGCCAGCAGCACGGGGGTGACAGGGGGGACTGAAGCTTTCTTT.

The rearrangement uses TRBV9 and TRBJ1-1; D is possibly TRBD1 (5 bases). Trimming removed 0 bases from V and 1 base from J, with 7 bases in between. The germline CDR1 and CDR2 sequences are SGDLS and YYNGEE. The CDR3 spans 14 residues. Here the CDR3 reads CASSVAGGNTEAFF. CDR3 nucleotide sequence: TGTGCCAGCAGCGTAGCGGGGGGGAACACTGAAGCTTTCTTT.

This chain joins TRBV19 and TRBJ1-1, with D uncertain. Trimming removed 3 bases at V and 4 bases at J, with 12 bases between. Per germline, CDR1 LNHDA and CDR2 SQIVND (reference sequence). The CDR3 length is 14 residues. CDR3 sequence: CASSMAGVVTEAFF. In nucleotides, the CDR3 is TGTGCCAGTAGTATGGCCGGGGTGGTCACTGAAGCTTTCTTT.

The CDR3 coding sequence is TGTGCCAGCAGAAGACAGGGGAACGAGCAGTACTTC. Its protein product is CASRRQGNEQYF. The chain is built from TRBV11-2 and TRBJ2-7; 8 bases are shared with TRBD1. This CDR3 has 12 residues. Looked up from germline, CDR1 is SGHAT and CDR2 is FQNNGV. With V trimmed by 6 bases and J by 5 bases, 3 bases remained unmatched.

Regarding this clone: At one end the junction does not follow the germline gene, possibly because of a read error. The chain joins TRBV6-1 to TRBJ2-1; 9 bases fit TRBD1. CDR1 and CDR2 (germline): MNHNS, SASEGT. CDR3 length: 15 residues. In nucleotides, the CDR3 is TGTGCCAGCAGGGAAGGACAGGGGAATTACAATGAGCAGTTCTTC. The encoded protein is CASREGQGNYNEQFF.

The chain links TRBV19 to TRBJ1-4; D not resolved. Germline loops: CDR1 LNHDA, CDR2 SQIVND (reference sequence). Trimming shortened V by 7 bases and J by 8 bases, and 20 bases separated the two germline ends. CDR3 length: 15 amino acids. CDR3 sequence reads: CASKSEAAAGEKLFF. In DNA form, the CDR3 reads TGTGCCAGTAAATCGGAGGCAGCTGCTGGGGAAAAACTGTTTTTT.

This clone has a handful of counts. The V gene is TRBV7-9, the J gene TRBJ2-7; D uncertain. V was pared by 1 base and J by 2 bases, with 6 bases between. This CDR3 is built from 13 residues. Germline CDR1 reads SEHNR; CDR2 reads FQNEAQ (reference sequence). In DNA form, the CDR3 reads TGTGCCAGCAGCTTAGAGGTAGCCTACGAGCAGTACTTC. Its translation: CASSLEVAYEQYF.

The chain employs TRBV7-2 and TRBJ2-5; the D is unclear. The germline V gene encodes CDR1 SGHTA and CDR2 FQGNSA. V lost 3 bases, J lost 2 bases, and 16 bases lay in between. The length of the CDR3 is 16 residues. CDR3 sequence reads: CASSFVGWAVQETQYF. The CDR3 bases are TGTGCCAGCAGCTTCGTAGGTTGGGCAGTTCAAGAGACCCAGTACTTC.

The rearrangement uses TRBV5-1 and TRBJ2-5; no reliable D call. With 0 bases removed from V and 6 bases from J, the gap between germline ends came to 12 bases. CDR1 and CDR2 from the germline V gene are SGHRS and YFSETQ. The CDR3 runs to 14 residues. The CDR3 spells CASSLGPTEKTQYF. CDR3 nucleotides: TGCGCCAGCAGCTTGGGTCCGACGGAAAAGACCCAGTACTTC.